Sequencing of this T cell receptor (beta chain) was carried out in a study of siplizumab effects on memory and regulatory T cells. Points from the study as a whole: No functional test confirmed suppression by proliferating siplizumab-culture Tregs. The Treg-derived share of mappable alloreactive CD4+ clones averaged approximately 71% with siplizumab and about 30% in controls. Alloreactive sequences whose origin lay in unstimulated CD4+ memory cells were significantly reduced by siplizumab. A minor fraction of alloreactive clones, and no more, mapped to unstimulated subsets.

As regards this clone: Antigen unknown. One end of the junction does not line up with germline, which may come from a read error.

Here immunoSEQ multiplex PCR was the method, and the copy in TCRdb shows in-frame clones only, minus some. The data show approximately 100,000 clones, with around 90% seen just once and 9.5% to 15% held by the top ten. The receptor was derived from a human donor in good health. Material for sequencing was non-Treg CD4+ T cells sorted from blood.

The CDR3 loop is CGVLVAPQETQYF. For the CDR3, the DNA is TGCGGCGTGTTGGTGGCCCCACAAGAGACCCAGTACTTC. The chain has TRBV29-1 and TRBJ2-5, with no clear D. The CDR3 consists of 13 residues. CDR1 and CDR2 (germline): SQVTM, ANQGSEA.